The TCR beta chain under discussion was sequenced for a study of shared clonotypes between healthy human individuals. Concerning this clone: No antigen is known for it. The sample has other DNA sequences that encode this CDR3 too.

The length of the CDR3 is 13 residues. The germline V gene encodes CDR1 SGHRS and CDR2 YFSETQ. V lost 4 bases and J lost 6, with 11 bases in between. General study points: Generally, estimated richness proved larger in naive subsets than it did in memory subsets.

The assay was carried out at the deep level. TCRdb keeps only in-frame clones here, not all; method: immunoSEQ multiplex PCR. The profile shows 1,400,000 or so clones, 98% of them singletons. J is TRBJ2-1 and V is TRBV5-1, with TRBD1 as a possible D gene (5 bases). Specimen: naive CD4+ T cells sorted from blood. Indicated subset: CD45RA+ positively selected. This TCR came from a man in his thirties or forties in good health. In DNA, the CDR3 is TGCGCCAGCAGCCCCAGGGTAGTCAATGAGCAGTTCTTC. Its translation is CASSPRVVNEQFF.